This T cell receptor beta chain was recovered during a study of cytomegalovirus exposure and HLA in healthy donors. Regarding the study as a whole: Some V segments could not be told apart, so they were left out, TRBV6-2 and TRBV6-3 among them. Analysis performed later found about 17,000 TCR beta sequences associated with HLA alleles at 0.05 false discovery rate.

The PCR employed 60 Vbeta primers together with 13 Jbeta primers. TCRdb's copy holds only in-frame clones and misses some; the assay was immunoSEQ multiplex PCR. The table includes under 140,000 clones, more than 70% detected once. CDR3 length: 16 amino acids. From germline, CDR1 is SGDLS and CDR2 YYNGEE. Trimming removed 3 bases from V and 0 bases from J, with 16 bases in between. Details on this clone: Its cognate antigen is unknown.

The source is a woman in her sixties in good health and CMV-seropositive. Sequenced material: PBMCs. The chain carries TRBV9 and TRBJ2-7, with a weak D call TRBD1 (7 bases). In nucleotides, the CDR3 is TGTGCCAGCAGCGGCCCCCCAGGGGGGAGCTCCTACGAGCAGTACTTC. It encodes CASSGPPGGSSYEQYF.